These T cell receptor beta chains were read from a single sample in a study of blood T cell repertoires in COVID-19. The protocol was immunoSEQ multiplex PCR, while the TCRdb copy is restricted to in-frame clones and leaves out a portion. This sample has 200,000 to 300,000 clones, with about 85% found just once. Sequencing was performed on peripheral blood. The receptors shown here come from a man in his fifties or sixties with acute or convalescent COVID-19. The CDR3 runs from the conserved cysteine through the conserved F or W. Each record gives: CDR3 DNA, CDR3 protein, clone size, J gene, D gene, V gene. A D gene is named only where the DNA matches it firmly. Some rows have no size entry. The others give once, few or many, or a class for an expanded clone.

cdr3_nt: TGTGCCAGCAGGAGAGGGATTAGCGGGGGCCCGGGGACCGGGGAGCTGTTTTTT; cdr3_aa: CASRRGISGGPGTGELFF; clone_size: .; j_call: TRBJ2-2; d_call: TRBD2; v_call: TRBV7-6
cdr3_nt: TGTGCCAGCAGCTTAGGGCAGGGTGGCTACGAGCAGTACTTC; cdr3_aa: CASSLGQGGYEQYF; clone_size: .; j_call: TRBJ2-7; d_call: .; v_call: TRBV7-2
cdr3_nt: TGTGCCAGCAGCACAACTAGCGGGGAGTACAATGAGCAGTTCTTC; cdr3_aa: CASSTTSGEYNEQFF; clone_size: .; j_call: TRBJ2-1; d_call: TRBD2; v_call: TRBV6-5
cdr3_nt: TGTGCCAGCTCACGACTAAGCGGACAGGGGACCGGGGAGCTGTTTTTT; cdr3_aa: CASSRLSGQGTGELFF; clone_size: .; j_call: TRBJ2-2; d_call: TRBD1; v_call: TRBV18
cdr3_nt: TGTGCCAGCAGCTTCCGGGACAGGGTGTCGTTGGGCTACACCTTC; cdr3_aa: CASSFRDRVSLGYTF; clone_size: .; j_call: TRBJ1-2; d_call: TRBD1; v_call: TRBV7-8
cdr3_nt: TGTGCCAGCAGCTTAGACAGGGTGTCTGGAAACACCATATATTTT; cdr3_aa: CASSLDRVSGNTIYF; clone_size: .; j_call: TRBJ1-3; d_call: .; v_call: TRBV7-9
cdr3_nt: TGCGCCAGCGGGCCGGACATGATCGTACACGAGCAGTACTTC; cdr3_aa: CASGPDMIVHEQYF; clone_size: .; j_call: TRBJ2-7; d_call: .; v_call: TRBV5-1
cdr3_nt: TGTGCCAGCAGCCCCCGAGGGGGGGGCGCGGGTGGGAATGAGCAGTTCTTC; cdr3_aa: CASSPRGGGAGGNEQFF; clone_size: .; j_call: TRBJ2-1; d_call: .; v_call: TRBV7-2
cdr3_nt: TGTGCCAGCAGTCCGAGGGGGCTAGCGGGAGGAGCGACCGGGGAGCTGTTTTTT; cdr3_aa: CASSPRGLAGGATGELFF; clone_size: .; j_call: TRBJ2-2; d_call: TRBD2; v_call: TRBV6-6
cdr3_nt: TGTGCCAGCAGCCGACTAGCGGGGCCCTACAATGAGCAGTTCTTC; cdr3_aa: CASSRLAGPYNEQFF; clone_size: .; j_call: TRBJ2-1; d_call: TRBD2; v_call: TRBV6-5
cdr3_nt: TGCGCCAGCAGTCGCCCCGGGGTAATAGGGTCTGGAAACACCATATATTTT; cdr3_aa: CASSRPGVIGSGNTIYF; clone_size: .; j_call: TRBJ1-3; d_call: .; v_call: TRBV23-1
cdr3_nt: TGCGCCAGCAGCTTGGGCCCCGGGGTGAACACTGAAGCTTTCTTT; cdr3_aa: CASSLGPGVNTEAFF; clone_size: .; j_call: TRBJ1-1; d_call: .; v_call: TRBV5-1
cdr3_nt: TGTGCCAGCAGTACTCACTATGGCTACACCTTC; cdr3_aa: CASSTHYGYTF; clone_size: many; j_call: TRBJ1-2; d_call: .; v_call: TRBV28
cdr3_nt: TGCGCCAGCAGCTTGGAAGGGGGCGTCGGTGGCTACACCTTC; cdr3_aa: CASSLEGGVGGYTF; clone_size: once; j_call: TRBJ1-2; d_call: TRBD1; v_call: TRBV5-1
cdr3_nt: TGTGCCAGCAGTGAACCAAACAATGAGCAGTTCTTC; cdr3_aa: CASSEPNNEQFF; clone_size: .; j_call: TRBJ2-1; d_call: .; v_call: TRBV6-1
cdr3_nt: TGTGCCAGCAGTCTGCGGGGGCCGGACACCGGGGAGCTGTTTTTT; cdr3_aa: CASSLRGPDTGELFF; clone_size: .; j_call: TRBJ2-2; d_call: .; v_call: TRBV6-5
cdr3_nt: TGTGCCAGCAGCTTAGCTCCCGCTAACTATGGCTACACCTTC; cdr3_aa: CASSLAPANYGYTF; clone_size: .; j_call: TRBJ1-2; d_call: .; v_call: TRBV7-9
cdr3_nt: TGTGCCAGCAGCTTAGATCGGGCTAGCGGGGCCTACAATGAGCAGTTCTTC; cdr3_aa: CASSLDRASGAYNEQFF; clone_size: .; j_call: TRBJ2-1; d_call: TRBD2; v_call: TRBV11-3
cdr3_nt: TGTGCCAGCAGCCAGGGGGCATCGTACACTGAAGCTTTCTTT; cdr3_aa: CASSQGASYTEAFF; clone_size: .; j_call: TRBJ1-1; d_call: TRBD1; v_call: TRBV6-4
cdr3_nt: TGTGCCAGCAGTTCCGGGACAGTCGGCTACACCTTC; cdr3_aa: CASSSGTVGYTF; clone_size: .; j_call: TRBJ1-2; d_call: TRBD1; v_call: TRBV5-6
cdr3_nt: TGCGCCAGCAGCCAACCGGGACAGCCGACCAACCTAAAGGAGGGCTACACCTTC; cdr3_aa: CASSQPGQPTNLKEGYTF; clone_size: .; j_call: TRBJ1-2; d_call: TRBD1; v_call: TRBV5-1
cdr3_nt: TGTGCCAGCAGCCCGAGAGGGGGACGAGAGACCCAGTACTTC; cdr3_aa: CASSPRGGRETQYF; clone_size: .; j_call: TRBJ2-5; d_call: .; v_call: TRBV3-1/TRBV3-2
cdr3_nt: TGTGCCAGCAGCTTACGGCCGAGGGAGACCCAGTACTTC; cdr3_aa: CASSLRPRETQYF; clone_size: .; j_call: TRBJ2-5; d_call: .; v_call: TRBV7-2
cdr3_nt: TGTGCCAGCAGCCGACAGGGCTCCTACGAGCAGTACTTC; cdr3_aa: CASSRQGSYEQYF; clone_size: .; j_call: TRBJ2-7; d_call: TRBD1; v_call: TRBV3-1/TRBV3-2
cdr3_nt: TGTGCCAGCAGGAGGAACCAAGAGACCCAGTACTTC; cdr3_aa: CASRRNQETQYF; clone_size: .; j_call: TRBJ2-5; d_call: .; v_call: TRBV10-3
cdr3_nt: TGTGCCAGCAGTGGGGACAGGGGTCGATATGGCTACACCTTC; cdr3_aa: CASSGDRGRYGYTF; clone_size: .; j_call: TRBJ1-2; d_call: TRBD1; v_call: TRBV2
cdr3_nt: TGCGCCAGCAGCTTGGCCCCGTTAGAACGGACAGGGCAAGCGGCTTTCTTT; cdr3_aa: CASSLAPLERTGQAAFF; clone_size: .; j_call: TRBJ1-1; d_call: TRBD1; v_call: TRBV5-1
cdr3_nt: TGTGCCATCAGTGCGGGACAGGGTGGAGGCAGCAATCAGCCCCAGCATTTT; cdr3_aa: CAISAGQGGGSNQPQHF; clone_size: .; j_call: TRBJ1-5; d_call: TRBD1; v_call: TRBV10-3
cdr3_nt: TGTGCCAGCAGCGTTGGATGGGGGGAGGTTGAAAAACTGTTTTTT; cdr3_aa: CASSVGWGEVEKLFF; clone_size: .; j_call: TRBJ1-4; d_call: .; v_call: TRBV5-8
cdr3_nt: TGTGCCAGTAGTTCCCCGGGGGGCACAGATACGCAGTATTTT; cdr3_aa: CASSSPGGTDTQYF; clone_size: .; j_call: TRBJ2-3; d_call: .; v_call: TRBV19
cdr3_nt: TGTGCCAGCAGTCAAAACTACAGGGCCACTGAAGCTTTCTTT; cdr3_aa: CASSQNYRATEAFF; clone_size: once; j_call: TRBJ1-1; d_call: .; v_call: TRBV6-5
cdr3_nt: TGTGCCAGCTCACCCCGCAGATCGGAGACAGGGTCCAAGGTAAATTCACCCCTCCACTTT; cdr3_aa: CASSPRRSETGSKVNSPLHF; clone_size: .; j_call: TRBJ1-6; d_call: TRBD1; v_call: TRBV18
cdr3_nt: TGTGCCAGCAGCTTGGACCCGGGGTCCTCCTACGAGCAGTACTTC; cdr3_aa: CASSLDPGSSYEQYF; clone_size: .; j_call: TRBJ2-7; d_call: .; v_call: TRBV5-4
cdr3_nt: TGTGCCAGCAGCCCCGGGCGGGGGGGCCGAAATGAGCAGTTCTTC; cdr3_aa: CASSPGRGGRNEQFF; clone_size: .; j_call: TRBJ2-1; d_call: TRBD2; v_call: TRBV9
cdr3_nt: TGCGCCAGCAGCCAAGAGGGTTGGGCCTATGGCTACACCTTC; cdr3_aa: CASSQEGWAYGYTF; clone_size: .; j_call: TRBJ1-2; d_call: .; v_call: TRBV4-1
cdr3_nt: TGTGCCAGCAGCGTCTCCGGGGGAGACACAGATACGCAGTATTTT; cdr3_aa: CASSVSGGDTDTQYF; clone_size: .; j_call: TRBJ2-3; d_call: .; v_call: TRBV9
cdr3_nt: TGTGCCAGCAGTTCCCTAGGGGCGGGAAGCTACGAGCAGTACTTC; cdr3_aa: CASSSLGAGSYEQYF; clone_size: once; j_call: TRBJ2-7; d_call: .; v_call: TRBV6-2/TRBV6-3
cdr3_nt: TGTGCCATCACCGAGGGGGCAGGGGGCGCAAACTATGGCTACACCTTC; cdr3_aa: CAITEGAGGANYGYTF; clone_size: .; j_call: TRBJ1-2; d_call: TRBD1; v_call: TRBV10-3
cdr3_nt: TGTGCCAGCAGCGTCCGGGAAGAGACCCAGTACTTC; cdr3_aa: CASSVREETQYF; clone_size: once; j_call: TRBJ2-5; d_call: .; v_call: TRBV5-4
cdr3_nt: TGTGCCAGCTCACCACGATCCGGGACAGGGGTTAACTACGAGCAGTACTTC; cdr3_aa: CASSPRSGTGVNYEQYF; clone_size: few; j_call: TRBJ2-7; d_call: TRBD1; v_call: TRBV18
cdr3_nt: TGTGCCAGCAGCAAAGCGGCTAGCACAGATACGCAGTATTTT; cdr3_aa: CASSKAASTDTQYF; clone_size: .; j_call: TRBJ2-3; d_call: .; v_call: TRBV21-1
cdr3_nt: TGTGCCAGCAGTTTCTGGGGGGGCTACGAGCAGTACTTC; cdr3_aa: CASSFWGGYEQYF; clone_size: .; j_call: TRBJ2-7; d_call: TRBD2; v_call: TRBV12-3/TRBV12-4
cdr3_nt: TGTGCCAGCAGTGCCCTCAGGGGGCTGGTAGGCACTGAAGCTTTCTTT; cdr3_aa: CASSALRGLVGTEAFF; clone_size: .; j_call: TRBJ1-1; d_call: TRBD1; v_call: TRBV6-1
cdr3_nt: TGCGCCAGCAGCCAAGACATCCAACGACAGGGCCGCACAGATACGCAGTATTTT; cdr3_aa: CASSQDIQRQGRTDTQYF; clone_size: .; j_call: TRBJ2-3; d_call: TRBD1; v_call: TRBV4-1
cdr3_nt: TGTGCCAGCTCATCCCGGGACAGGGGGAATGAAAAACTGTTTTTT; cdr3_aa: CASSSRDRGNEKLFF; clone_size: .; j_call: TRBJ1-4; d_call: TRBD1; v_call: TRBV18
cdr3_nt: TGTGCCAGCGCAGATCAGGAGGGCCTAGAAGCTTTCTTT; cdr3_aa: CASADQEGLEAFF; clone_size: few; j_call: TRBJ1-1; d_call: .; v_call: TRBV6-4